This entry lists 17 T cell receptor beta chains sequenced from one sample in a study of shared T cell receptors in the human thymus (dated by TCRdb to about 2021). Library preparation was by the immunoSEQ multiplex PCR assay. TCRdb took over this immuneACCESS table, retaining in-frame rearrangements with V and J assigned. Such tables are incomplete; in checked studies, under half of the missing clones stem from an unresolved V gene, and the remainder is unexplained. This sample has 500,000 to 750,000 clones in its table, and approximately 87% of those were observed once. The biggest ten clones account for 0.01% of the sample. This sample was also put to use in a study of human thymus T cells.

Sequenced material: thymocytes. The receptors shown here come from a boy younger than two with a congenital heart defect. Donor details come from another sample of the same person, matched by shared clones.

The CDR3 loop reads CASSPFRRGAGNQPQHF. The CDR3 nucleotides read TGCGCCAGCAGTCCCTTCCGGCGCGGGGCCGGCAATCAGCCCCAGCATTTT. The rearrangement uses TRBV23-1 and TRBJ1-5; TRBD1 is a possible D gene (5 bases). TRBV23-1 falls under the ORF class, with uncertain function. V shed 4 bases and J shed 2 bases, with 18 bases lying between them. CDR3 size: 17 residues.

The gene calls are TRBV7-2 and TRBJ2-5, with D perhaps matching TRBD2 (6 bases). CDR3 length equals 16 residues. Germline CDR1 reads SGHTA; CDR2 reads FQGNSA. The V gene lost 2 bases and the J gene lost 1 base, with 14 bases spanning the gap. The CDR3 nucleotides read TGTGCCAGCAGCTTAATGGGCAGGGAGGTCCAAGAGACCCAGTACTTC. Encoded protein: CASSLMGREVQETQYF.

This rearrangement joins TRBV28 to TRBJ2-7; the D gene is possibly TRBD1 (5 bases). CDR1 MDHEN and CDR2 SYDVKM come from the germline V gene. Trimming shortened V by 2 bases and J by 2 bases, and 13 bases separated the two germline ends. This CDR3 is 15 amino acids long. CDR3 sequence: CASSLGAAQTYEQYF. DNA of the CDR3: TGTGCCAGCAGTTTAGGGGCGGCACAGACCTACGAGCAGTACTTC.

This clone is a singleton in its sample. The chain combines TRBV5-6 with TRBJ2-2; perhaps TRBD2 as D (6 bases). The CDR3 consists of 16 residues. Germline values: CDR1 SGHDT, CDR2 YYEEEE. V shed 4 bases and J shed 1 base, with 14 bases lying between them. Written as DNA, the CDR3 is TGTGCCAGCAGCCCACCGGGACTTCAGAACACCGGGGAGCTGTTTTTT. It translates to CASSPPGLQNTGELFF. Full variable domain (remainder filled in from reference TRBV5-6 and TRBJ2-2): DAGVTQSPTHLIKTRGQQVTLRCSPKSGHDTVSWYQQALGQGPQFIFQYYEEEERQRGNFPDRFSGHQFPNYSSELNVNALLLGDSALYLCASSPPGLQNTGELFFGEGSRLTVL.

J is TRBJ2-1 and V is TRBV12-5, with no clear D. V lost 3 bases, J lost 12 bases, and 12 bases lay in between. The CDR3 contains 12 residues. The germline V gene has CDR1 LGHNT and CDR2 FRNRAP. CDR3 bases: TGTGCTAGTGGTTTAGCTGCTCCAGGGCAGTTCTTC. Encoded protein: CASGLAAPGQFF.

This clone was seen just once. This rearrangement joins TRBV5-6 to TRBJ1-2; D uncertain. The V gene lost 0 bases and the J gene lost 0 bases, with 15 bases spanning the gap. The CDR3 consists of 17 residues. CDR1 and CDR2 (germline): SGHDT, YYEEEE. This chain's CDR3 is CASSLAHDGEANYGYTF. CDR3 coding DNA: TGTGCCAGCAGCTTGGCCCATGACGGGGAAGCTAACTATGGCTACACCTTC.

The chain's CDR3 is CASRGSNSPLHF. In DNA form, the CDR3 reads TGTGCCAGCAGAGGGAGTAATTCACCCCTCCACTTT. The chain is built from TRBV6-1 and TRBJ1-6; D call uncertain. Germline loops: CDR1 MNHNS, CDR2 SASEGT. The CDR3 covers 12 residues. V lost 6 bases and J 6 bases, leaving 6 bases between the germline ends.

The rearrangement links TRBV5-4 to TRBJ2-1, with 9 bases that match TRBD2. Germline V gene data show CDR1 as SGHNT and CDR2 as YYREEE (reference sequence). Trimming removed 0 bases from V and 0 bases from J; junction bases left unmatched: 13. The CDR3 length is 20 residues. CDR3 sequence reads: CASSLEMTSGLTSSYNEQFF. In DNA, the CDR3 is TGTGCCAGCAGCTTGGAAATGACTAGCGGTCTTACCAGCTCCTACAATGAGCAGTTCTTC.

This clone was found a few times. The gene calls are TRBV6-5 and TRBJ2-2, with 7 bases aligning to TRBD1. This CDR3 region has 14 residues. Germline values: CDR1 MNHEY, CDR2 SVGAGI. The V segment lost 2 bases and the J segment 4 bases; nucleotides outside the gene matches: 1. CDR3 DNA sequence: TGTGCCAGCAGTTACGGGACAGCCACCGGGGAGCTGTTTTTT. Residues: CASSYGTATGELFF.

The rearrangement links TRBV6-5 to TRBJ1-3; a possible D gene is TRBD1 (6 bases). This CDR3 is 14 amino acids long. Germline V gene lookup returns CDR1 MNHEY and CDR2 SVGAGI. Between the trimmed V and J ends, which lost 0 bases and 4 bases, there was a span of 7 bases. The CDR3 sequence: CASSYSGQGNTIYF. CDR3 coding DNA: TGTGCCAGCAGTTACTCTGGACAGGGAAACACCATATATTTT.

The gene calls are TRBV7-9 and TRBJ2-7; TRBD1 is a possible D gene (6 bases). Deletions cut 6 bases from V and 0 bases from J, with 18 bases between. Looked up from germline, CDR1 is SEHNR and CDR2 is FQNEAQ (reference sequence). The CDR3 loop spans 16 amino acids. In DNA, the CDR3 is TGTGCCAGCAGTTGGACAGTGAATAAACACTCCTACGAGCAGTACTTC. Translation gives CASSWTVNKHSYEQYF.

Concerning this clone itself: Other DNA sequences in this specimen translate into the identical CDR3. V is TRBV7-2 and J is TRBJ2-7; D is unclear. The length of the CDR3 is 11 residues. V dropped 5 bases and J dropped 3 bases, with 5 bases sitting between them. CDR1 SGHTA and CDR2 FQGNSA come from the germline V gene. Here the CDR3 reads CASSRSYEQYF. The CDR3 bases are TGTGCCAGCAGCCGGAGCTACGAGCAGTACTTC. Based on the CDR3 plus reference TRBV7-2 and TRBJ2-7, the full variable domain is GAGVSQSPSNKVTEKGKDVELRCDPISGHTALYWYRQSLGQGLEFLIYFQGNSAPDKSGLPSDRFSAERTGGSVSTLTIQRTQQEDSAVYLCASSRSYEQYFGPGTRLTVT.

For the CDR3, the DNA is TGCGCCAGCAGCCAAGTCAAGGGGCGGGAGTATGAGCAGTTCTTC. It encodes CASSQVKGREYEQFF. The chain employs TRBV4-3 and TRBJ2-1, with 7 bases identical to TRBD2. Trimming cost V 1 base and J 8 bases; bases outside gene matches: 8. Germline V lookup: CDR1 LGHNA, CDR2 YSLEER. This CDR3 has 15 residues.

This chain connects TRBV7-9 to TRBJ2-3; D is unclear. With 5 bases removed from V and 2 bases from J, the gap between germline ends came to 14 bases. The CDR3 has 15 amino acids. Germline assignment: CDR1 SEHNR and CDR2 FQNEAQ (reference sequence). CDR3 nucleotides: TGTGCCAGCAGCCCCTGGGCTGACCTCACAGATACGCAGTATTTT. As protein: CASSPWADLTDTQYF.

The V and J genes are TRBV29-1 and TRBJ2-3; TRBD2 agrees at 15 bases. This CDR3 is 15 amino acids long. The V segment lost 7 bases and the J segment 2 bases; nucleotides outside the gene matches: 4. Per germline, CDR1 SQVTM and CDR2 ANQGSEA. CDR3 region: CSARTSGRATDTQYF. The CDR3 region has the DNA TGCAGCGCGCGGACTAGCGGGAGGGCCACAGATACGCAGTATTTT.

This clone was counted between two and nine times. The gene calls are TRBV29-1 and TRBJ2-1; tentatively, D is TRBD2 (6 bases). V lost 1 base and J 6 bases, leaving 10 bases between the germline ends. This CDR3 has 13 amino acids. Germline loops: CDR1 SQVTM, CDR2 ANQGSEA. The DNA for the CDR3 is TGCAGCGTTGAAGGGCTAGCGATCAATGAGCAGTTCTTC. This encodes CSVEGLAINEQFF.

This clone has only one observation. V gene TRBV9 combines with J gene TRBJ2-5, with D unresolved. This CDR3 region has 14 residues. CDR1 is SGDLS, CDR2 YYNGEE, per germline. Trimming left V 0 bases short and J 2 bases short, with 8 bases between. The DNA for the CDR3 is TGTGCCAGCAGCGTAGTAAGACATCAAGAGACCCAGTACTTC. Encoded protein: CASSVVRHQETQYF.